This T cell receptor (beta chain) was captured by sequencing in a study of blood T cell repertoires in COVID-19. Study information: The samples span acute and convalescent COVID-19 from the United States, Italy and Spain. PBMCs, B-cell-depleted T cells, or T cells provided the cDNA or gDNA that made up the material.

CDR1 and CDR2 from the germline V gene are ENHRY and SYGVKD. Trimming removed 1 base at V and 2 bases at J, with 12 bases between. The CDR3 totals 15 residues. Methods used by the authors: Quantification of nucleated cells was approximated via reference gene primer amplification. Only in-frame clones appear in the TCRdb table, and some are missing; sequencing was by immunoSEQ multiplex PCR. The V and J calls and the clone size are those of that table, but D and trimming were determined from the DNA. The sample has just over 650,000 clones, 85% to 90% seen once. V usage is TRBV10-3 and J usage is TRBJ2-7; D perhaps matches TRBD2 (5 bases). The specimen sequenced was peripheral blood. This receptor was taken from a woman under 30 with acute or convalescent COVID-19. Here the CDR3 DNA reads TGTGCCATCAGTGAGTTAACAGAGGGCGCCTACGAGCAGTACTTC. This codes for CAISELTEGAYEQYF.